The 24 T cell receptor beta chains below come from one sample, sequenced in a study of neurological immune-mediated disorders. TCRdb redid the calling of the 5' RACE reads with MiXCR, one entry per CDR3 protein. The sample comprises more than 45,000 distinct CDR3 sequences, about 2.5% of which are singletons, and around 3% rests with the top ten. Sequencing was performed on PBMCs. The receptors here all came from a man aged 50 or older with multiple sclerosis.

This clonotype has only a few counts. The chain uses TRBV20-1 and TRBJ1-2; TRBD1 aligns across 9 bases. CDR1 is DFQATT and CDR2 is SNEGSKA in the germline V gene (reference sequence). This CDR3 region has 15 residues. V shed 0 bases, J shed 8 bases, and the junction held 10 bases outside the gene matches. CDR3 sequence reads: CSARDMDRGIEGYTF. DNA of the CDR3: TGCAGTGCTAGAGATATGGACAGGGGAATAGAGGGCTACACCTTC.

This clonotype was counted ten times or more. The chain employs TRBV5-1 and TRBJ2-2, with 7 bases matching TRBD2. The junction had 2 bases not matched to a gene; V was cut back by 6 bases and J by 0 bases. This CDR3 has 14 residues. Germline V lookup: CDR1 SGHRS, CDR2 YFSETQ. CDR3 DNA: TGCGCCAGCACCCGGGAGGCGAACACCGGGGAGCTGTTTTTT. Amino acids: CASTREANTGELFF.

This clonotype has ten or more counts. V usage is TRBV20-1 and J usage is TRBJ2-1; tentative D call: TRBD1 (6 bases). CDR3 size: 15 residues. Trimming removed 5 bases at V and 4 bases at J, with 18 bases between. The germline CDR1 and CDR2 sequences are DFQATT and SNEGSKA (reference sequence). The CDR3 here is CSASLGHRKYNEQFF. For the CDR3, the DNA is TGCAGTGCTTCCCTGGGACACCGAAAGTACAATGAGCAGTTCTTC.

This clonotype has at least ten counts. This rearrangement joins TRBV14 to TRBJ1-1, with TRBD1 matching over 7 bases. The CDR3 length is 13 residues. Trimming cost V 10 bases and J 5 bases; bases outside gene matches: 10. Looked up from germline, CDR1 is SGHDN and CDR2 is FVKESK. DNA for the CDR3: TGTGCCACCTCCAGACAGGGAAGAACTGAAGCTTTCTTT. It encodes CATSRQGRTEAFF.

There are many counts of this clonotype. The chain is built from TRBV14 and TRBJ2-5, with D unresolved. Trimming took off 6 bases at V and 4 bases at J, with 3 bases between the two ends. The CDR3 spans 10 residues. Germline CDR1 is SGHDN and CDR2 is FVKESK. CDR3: CASRRETQYF. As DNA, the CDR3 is TGTGCCAGCAGACGAGAGACCCAGTACTTC.

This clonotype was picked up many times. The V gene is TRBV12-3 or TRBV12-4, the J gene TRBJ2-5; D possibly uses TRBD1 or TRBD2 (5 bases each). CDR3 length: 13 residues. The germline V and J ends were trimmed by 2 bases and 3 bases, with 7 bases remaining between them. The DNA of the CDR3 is TGTGCCAGCAGTTTATGGGGGAAAGAGACCCAGTACTTC. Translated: CASSLWGKETQYF.

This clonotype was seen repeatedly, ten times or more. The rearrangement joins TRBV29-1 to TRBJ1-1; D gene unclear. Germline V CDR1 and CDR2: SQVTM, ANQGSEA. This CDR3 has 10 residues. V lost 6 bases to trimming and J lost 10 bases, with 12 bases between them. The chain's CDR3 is CSVTIAGAFF. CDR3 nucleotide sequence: TGCAGCGTGACTATTGCGGGAGCTTTCTTT.

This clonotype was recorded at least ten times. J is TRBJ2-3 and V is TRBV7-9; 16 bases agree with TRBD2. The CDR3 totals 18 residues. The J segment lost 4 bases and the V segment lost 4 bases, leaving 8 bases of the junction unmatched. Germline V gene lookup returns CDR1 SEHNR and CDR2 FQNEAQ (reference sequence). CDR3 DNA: TGTGCCAGCAGCTCGGGACTAGCGGGGGGGTCGTCCGCAGATACGCAGTATTTT. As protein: CASSSGLAGGSSADTQYF.

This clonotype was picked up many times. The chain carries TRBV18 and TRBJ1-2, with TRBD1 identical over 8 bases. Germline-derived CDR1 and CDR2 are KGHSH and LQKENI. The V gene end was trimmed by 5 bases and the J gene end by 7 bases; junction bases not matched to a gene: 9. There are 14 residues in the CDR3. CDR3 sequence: CASSASGGRPGYTF. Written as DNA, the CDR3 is TGTGCCAGCTCAGCTTCAGGGGGCCGGCCTGGCTACACCTTC.

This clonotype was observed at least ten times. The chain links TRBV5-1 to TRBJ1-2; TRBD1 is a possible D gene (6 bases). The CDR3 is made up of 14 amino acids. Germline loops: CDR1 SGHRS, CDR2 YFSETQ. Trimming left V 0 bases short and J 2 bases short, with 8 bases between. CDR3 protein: CASSLVQGNYGYTF. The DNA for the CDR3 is TGCGCCAGCAGCTTGGTCCAGGGGAACTATGGCTACACCTTC.

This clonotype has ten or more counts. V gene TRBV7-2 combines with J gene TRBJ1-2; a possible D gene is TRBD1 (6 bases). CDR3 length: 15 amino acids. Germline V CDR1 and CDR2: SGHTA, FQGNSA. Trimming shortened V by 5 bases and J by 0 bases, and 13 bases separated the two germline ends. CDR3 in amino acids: CASSPRGQANYGYTF. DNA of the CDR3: TGTGCCAGCAGCCCACGGGGACAAGCTAACTATGGCTACACCTTC.

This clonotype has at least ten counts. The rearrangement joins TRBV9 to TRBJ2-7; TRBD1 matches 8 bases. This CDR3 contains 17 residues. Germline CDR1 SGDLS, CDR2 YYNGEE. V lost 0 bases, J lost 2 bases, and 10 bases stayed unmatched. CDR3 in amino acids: CASSVGPEPGQAYEQYF. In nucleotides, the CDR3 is TGTGCCAGCAGCGTAGGGCCCGAACCGGGACAGGCCTACGAGCAGTACTTC. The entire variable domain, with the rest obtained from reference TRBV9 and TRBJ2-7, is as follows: DSGVTQTPKHLITATGQRVTLRCSPRSGDLSVYWYQQSLDQGLQFLIQYYNGEERAKGNILERFSAQQFPDLHSELNLSSLELGDSALYFCASSVGPEPGQAYEQYFGPGTRLTVT.

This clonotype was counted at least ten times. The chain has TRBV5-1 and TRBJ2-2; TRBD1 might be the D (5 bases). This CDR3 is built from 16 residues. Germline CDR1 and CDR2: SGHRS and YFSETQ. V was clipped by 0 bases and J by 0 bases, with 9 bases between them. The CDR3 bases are TGCGCCAGCAGCTTGGCACCAGGGTCGAACACCGGGGAGCTGTTTTTT. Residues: CASSLAPGSNTGELFF.

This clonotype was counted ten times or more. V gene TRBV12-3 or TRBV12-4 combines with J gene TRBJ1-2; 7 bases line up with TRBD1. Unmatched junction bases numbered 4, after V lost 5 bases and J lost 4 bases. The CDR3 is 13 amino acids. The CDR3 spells CASSPAGGYGYTF. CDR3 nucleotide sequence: TGTGCCAGCAGTCCCGCAGGGGGCTATGGCTACACCTTC.

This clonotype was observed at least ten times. For the CDR3, the DNA is TGCAGTGCTAGCAGGGGGCTGGACGAGCAGTACTTC. Translating gives CSASRGLDEQYF. The chain carries TRBV20-1 and TRBJ2-7; 8 nucleotides align to TRBD1. The CDR3 covers 12 residues. CDR1 and CDR2 from the germline V gene are DFQATT and SNEGSKA (reference sequence). Losses at the gene ends were 3 bases for V and 5 bases for J; bases not matched to a gene: 3.

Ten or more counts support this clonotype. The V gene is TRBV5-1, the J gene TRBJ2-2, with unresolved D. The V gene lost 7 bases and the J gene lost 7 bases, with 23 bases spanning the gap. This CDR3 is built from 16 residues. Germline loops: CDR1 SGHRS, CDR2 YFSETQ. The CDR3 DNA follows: TGCGCCAGCGGCCCCTCCCTCGGCGCCCGAGGCGGGGAGCTGTTTTTT. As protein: CASGPSLGARGGELFF.

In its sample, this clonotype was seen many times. CDR3 in DNA: TGTGCCAGCTCGAGGCGCACAGATACGCAGTATTTT. As protein: CASSRRTDTQYF. This chain uses TRBV18 with TRBJ2-3; D is unclear. Germline V gives CDR1 KGHSH, CDR2 LQKENI. Trimming cost V 6 bases and J 1 base, with 5 bases left between them. This CDR3 comprises 12 residues.

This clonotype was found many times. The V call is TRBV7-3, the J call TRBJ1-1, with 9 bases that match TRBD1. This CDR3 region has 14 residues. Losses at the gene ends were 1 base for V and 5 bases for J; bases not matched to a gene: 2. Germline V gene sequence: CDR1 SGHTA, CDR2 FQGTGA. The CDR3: CASSLRGQGTEAFF. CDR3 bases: TGTGCCAGCAGCTTAAGGGGACAGGGTACTGAAGCTTTCTTT. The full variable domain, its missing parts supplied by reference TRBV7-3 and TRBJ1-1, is GAGVSQTPSNKVTEKGKYVELRCDPISGHTALYWYRQSLGQGPEFLIYFQGTGAADDSGLPNDRFFAVRPEGSVSTLKIQRTERGDSAVYLCASSLRGQGTEAFFGQGTRLTVV.

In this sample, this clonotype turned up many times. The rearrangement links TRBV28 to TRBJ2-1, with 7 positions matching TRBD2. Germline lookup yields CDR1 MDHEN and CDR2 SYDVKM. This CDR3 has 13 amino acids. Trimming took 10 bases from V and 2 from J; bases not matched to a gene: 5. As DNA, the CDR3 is TGTGCCATCCAGCGGGACGCCTACAATGAGCAGTTCTTC. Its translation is CAIQRDAYNEQFF.

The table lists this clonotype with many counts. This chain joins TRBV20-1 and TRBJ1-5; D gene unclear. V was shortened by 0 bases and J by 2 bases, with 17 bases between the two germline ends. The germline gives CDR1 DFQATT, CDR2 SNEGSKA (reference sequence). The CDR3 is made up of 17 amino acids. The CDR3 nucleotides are TGCAGTGCTAGAGATCGGTCGGGCTCAGGAGGCAATCAGCCCCAGCATTTT. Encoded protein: CSARDRSGSGGNQPQHF.

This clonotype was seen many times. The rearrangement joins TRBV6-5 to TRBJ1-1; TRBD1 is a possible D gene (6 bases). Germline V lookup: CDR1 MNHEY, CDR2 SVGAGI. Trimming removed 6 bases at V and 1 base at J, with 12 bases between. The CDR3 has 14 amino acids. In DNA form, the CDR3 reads TGTGCCAGCAGCCACAGGGAATCGAACACTGAAGCTTTCTTT. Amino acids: CASSHRESNTEAFF.

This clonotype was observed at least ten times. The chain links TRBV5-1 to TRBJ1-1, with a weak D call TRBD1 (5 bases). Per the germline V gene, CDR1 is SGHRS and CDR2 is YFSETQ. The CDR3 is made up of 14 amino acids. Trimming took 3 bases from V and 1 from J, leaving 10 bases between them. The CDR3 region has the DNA TGCGCCAGCAGCTCGGACCAGGGGAACACTGAAGCTTTCTTT. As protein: CASSSDQGNTEAFF. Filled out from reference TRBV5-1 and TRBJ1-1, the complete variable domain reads KAGVTQTPRYLIKTRGQQVTLSCSPISGHRSVSWYQQTPGQGLQFLFEYFSETQRNKGNFPGRFSGRQFSNSRSEMNVSTLELGDSALYLCASSSDQGNTEAFFGQGTRLTVV.

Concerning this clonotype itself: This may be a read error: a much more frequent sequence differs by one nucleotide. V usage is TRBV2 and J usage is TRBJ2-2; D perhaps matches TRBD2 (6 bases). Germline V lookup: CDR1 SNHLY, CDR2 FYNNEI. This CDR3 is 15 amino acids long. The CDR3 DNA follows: TGTGCCAGCAGAGCCGGGACTCTGAACAACGGGGAGCTGTTTTTT. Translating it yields CASRAGTLNNGELFF.

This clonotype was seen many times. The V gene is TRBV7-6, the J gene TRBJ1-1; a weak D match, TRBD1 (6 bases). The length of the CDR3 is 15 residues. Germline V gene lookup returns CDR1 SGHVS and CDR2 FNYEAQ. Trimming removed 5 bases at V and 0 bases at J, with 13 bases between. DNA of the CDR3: TGTGCCAGCAGCCCGGACAGCTTCATGAACACTGAAGCTTTCTTT. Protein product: CASSPDSFMNTEAFF.